One and the same sample provided the 20 T cell receptor beta chains below, sequenced in a study of blood T cell repertoires in COVID-19. The repertoire was sequenced with immunoSEQ multiplex PCR; TCRdb's copy has only in-frame clones and lacks some. The sample carries 60,000 to 70,000 clones, roughly 82% recorded once. Sequenced input: peripheral blood. Receptors originate from a man between 60 and 75 years old with acute or convalescent COVID-19.

This chain connects TRBV6-5 to TRBJ1-2; D may be TRBD1 (6 bases). The germline CDR1 and CDR2 sequences are MNHEY and SVGAGI. Trimming shortened V by 2 bases and J by 5 bases, and 9 bases separated the two germline ends. This CDR3 is 13 amino acids long. Written as DNA, the CDR3 is TGTGCCAGCAGTTACCCTACAGGGTATGGCTACACCTTC. As protein: CASSYPTGYGYTF.

This clone showed up just a few times. V is TRBV2 and J is TRBJ1-6; TRBD1 matches at 9 bases. This CDR3 has 16 residues. Looked up from germline, CDR1 is SNHLY and CDR2 is FYNNEI. The V segment lost 4 bases and the J segment 12 bases; nucleotides outside the gene matches: 13. The CDR3 spells CASSVSLDRGRGPLHF. The CDR3 DNA is TGTGCCAGCAGTGTGTCGCTGGACAGGGGCAGGGGACCCCTCCACTTT.

V and J are TRBV19 and TRBJ1-4, with a possible D match to TRBD1 (5 bases). The V end was cut by 4 bases, the J end by 8 bases, with 14 bases between. The CDR3 has 14 residues. Germline V gene sequence: CDR1 LNHDA, CDR2 SQIVND (reference sequence). CDR3 amino acids: CASSTQGGREKLFF. CDR3 nucleotide sequence: TGTGCCAGTAGTACCCAGGGTGGAAGGGAAAAACTGTTTTTT.

For the CDR3, the DNA is TGCGCCAGCAGCTCACCCGCGACTAGCTCCCGCATTCCTATCGCAGATACGCAGTATTTT. Translated, it gives CASSSPATSSRIPIADTQYF. The V call is TRBV5-1, the J call TRBJ2-3; 7 positions match TRBD2. J gave up 4 bases and V 3 bases, and 23 bases lay outside the gene matches. The CDR3 sequence is 20 residues long. The germline V gene encodes CDR1 SGHRS and CDR2 YFSETQ.

The chain is built from TRBV30 and TRBJ1-2, with TRBD1 identical over 7 bases. Trimming cost V 5 bases and J 5 bases; bases outside gene matches: 8. CDR3 size: 13 residues. Germline V CDR1 and CDR2: GTSNPN, SVGIG (reference sequence). The chain's CDR3 is CAWGTGQWYGYTF. The DNA of the CDR3 is TGTGCCTGGGGGACGGGACAGTGGTATGGCTACACCTTC.

This sequence joins TRBV10-3 and TRBJ1-2, with 10 bases lining up with TRBD1. V dropped 0 bases and J dropped 5; count of bases not matched to a gene: 6. Germline V lookup: CDR1 ENHRY, CDR2 SYGVKD. CDR3 length: 16 residues. CDR3 sequence: CAISESTPGQGYGYTF. CDR3 in DNA: TGTGCCATCAGTGAGTCGACCCCGGGACAGGGGTATGGCTACACCTTC.

The V call is TRBV5-1, the J call TRBJ1-1; a possible D gene is TRBD1 (5 bases). CDR3 length equals 16 residues. The germline V gene has CDR1 SGHRS and CDR2 YFSETQ. Trimming removed 0 bases from V and 3 bases from J, with 15 bases in between. The CDR3 DNA reads as TGCGCCAGCAGCTTGGTCCCCCTGGGGGGGGACACTGAAGCTTTCTTT. It translates to CASSLVPLGGDTEAFF.

This clone has a count of ten or more. The V and J genes are TRBV30 and TRBJ2-2; possibly TRBD2 for D (6 bases). Per germline, CDR1 GTSNPN and CDR2 SVGIG (reference sequence). The V gene lost 0 bases and the J gene lost 4 bases, with 15 bases spanning the gap. This CDR3 comprises 16 residues. The CDR3 region is CAWSVPGLPRTGELFF. The CDR3, as DNA: TGTGCCTGGAGTGTACCGGGACTCCCACGCACCGGGGAGCTGTTTTTT.

This clone appeared a few times. The rearrangement uses TRBV19 and TRBJ1-6, with TRBD1 matching over 9 bases. Germline loops: CDR1 LNHDA, CDR2 SQIVND (reference sequence). Losses at the gene ends were 9 bases for V and 9 bases for J; bases not matched to a gene: 6. The CDR3 runs 13 residues. The CDR3 sequence: CASTGGAGSPLHF. As DNA, the CDR3 is TGTGCCAGCACAGGGGGCGCGGGTTCACCCCTCCACTTT.

The rearrangement uses TRBV5-6 and TRBJ2-3, with D possibly matching TRBD2 (6 bases). V lost 0 bases and J lost 3, with 14 bases in between. CDR3 length: 16 amino acids. Germline CDR1 reads SGHDT; CDR2 reads YYEEEE. The CDR3 spells CASSLAGGEGTDTQYF. CDR3 bases: TGTGCCAGCAGCTTGGCCGGAGGGGAAGGAACAGATACGCAGTATTTT.

The chain uses TRBV4-1 and TRBJ2-3; 12 positions match TRBD2. Germline trimming cut 6 bases from V and 13 bases from J; bases unmatched to any gene: 14. In germline, CDR1 is MGHRA, CDR2 YSYEKL. CDR3 length: 15 amino acids. The CDR3 DNA follows: TGCGCCAGCAGACGAACTAGCGGGGGGCCCCTAGGCGAGTATTTT. This sequence encodes CASRRTSGGPLGEYF.

This chain uses TRBV3-1 (or the pseudogene TRBV3-2) with TRBJ1-4; a possible D gene is TRBD1 (6 bases). CDR3 length: 14 amino acids. Deletions cut 5 bases from V and 6 bases from J, with 13 bases between. The germline V gene has CDR1 LGHDT and CDR2 YNNKEL (reference sequence). The DNA for the CDR3 is TGTGCCAGCAGCTCCGGGACAAGCTATGAAAAACTGTTTTTT. Its translation: CASSSGTSYEKLFF.

The V call is TRBV7-9, the J call TRBJ2-2, with 12 bases that match TRBD2. Germline V gene lookup returns CDR1 SEHNR and CDR2 FQNEAQ (reference sequence). The CDR3 is made up of 16 amino acids. V was pared by 5 bases and J by 7 bases, with 8 bases of the junction left unmatched. CDR3 loop: CASSPRLAGALGELFF. For the CDR3, the DNA is TGTGCCAGCAGCCCCCGACTAGCGGGGGCCCTCGGGGAGCTGTTTTTT.

This clone has just one count. This chain's CDR3 is CASSYRGGPQETQYF. CDR3 in DNA: TGTGCCAGCAGTTACCGGGGGGGGCCCCAAGAGACCCAGTACTTC. This chain connects TRBV6-5 to TRBJ2-5, with 8 bases that match TRBD2. The germline gives CDR1 MNHEY, CDR2 SVGAGI. V trimming: 2 bases; J trimming: 1 base; junction bases outside the gene matches: 3. The CDR3 consists of 15 residues.

The rearrangement uses TRBV11-2 and TRBJ2-5; D is unresolved. Germline V gene sequence: CDR1 SGHAT, CDR2 FQNNGV. The V end lost 1 base, the J end lost 2 bases, and 8 bases lay between the germline ends. The CDR3 spans 14 residues. CDR3 DNA: TGTGCCAGCAGCTTAGGGGCAGGACAAGAGACCCAGTACTTC. Residues: CASSLGAGQETQYF.

V and J are TRBV7-2 and TRBJ1-6; 8 bases align to TRBD1. The V segment lost 4 bases and the J segment 6 bases; nucleotides outside the gene matches: 8. The CDR3 is 16 residues long. CDR1 and CDR2 from the germline V gene are SGHTA and FQGNSA. This CDR3 reads CASSWGGTGANSPLHF. The DNA for the CDR3 is TGTGCCAGCAGCTGGGGGGGGACAGGCGCTAATTCACCCCTCCACTTT.

The chain links TRBV18 to TRBJ1-1; 7 positions agree with TRBD1. Germline CDR1 is KGHSH and CDR2 is LQKENI. The CDR3 has 14 amino acids. The V and J ends lost 5 bases and 3 bases, in that order; junction bases with no gene match: 6. CDR3 DNA: TGTGCCAGCTCAATTATTGGGACAGACACTGAAGCTTTCTTT. Amino acid sequence: CASSIIGTDTEAFF.

In this sample, this clone turned up a few times. This sequence joins TRBV3-1 (or the pseudogene TRBV3-2) and TRBJ2-2; tentative D call: TRBD2 (7 bases). CDR1 and CDR2 from the germline V gene are LGHDT and YNNKEL (reference sequence). The CDR3 is 20 amino acids. Between the trimmed V and J ends, which lost 0 bases and 1 base, there was a span of 21 bases. The CDR3 nucleotides are TGTGCCAGCAGCCAAGAGGAAACCTGGGGGGGCGCTTGGAACACCGGGGAGCTGTTTTTT. Protein: CASSQEETWGGAWNTGELFF.

In DNA form, the CDR3 reads TGTGCCAGCAGAGAGACAGGGGAGTATGGCTACACCTTC. Translation gives CASRETGEYGYTF. The chain couples TRBV6-5 to TRBJ1-2; 8 positions match TRBD1. Germline-derived CDR1 and CDR2 are MNHEY and SVGAGI. The CDR3 length is 13 residues. V gave up 6 bases and J gave up 5 bases; unmatched junction bases: 5.

The V call is TRBV10-3, the J call TRBJ2-7; possibly TRBD2 for D (6 bases). Germline V gives CDR1 ENHRY, CDR2 SYGVKD. V was trimmed by 4 bases and J by 13 bases, leaving 17 bases between them. This CDR3 comprises 12 residues. The CDR3 loop is CAISGSSDLFYF. CDR3 sequence (DNA): TGTGCCATCAGTGGTTCTAGCGACCTCTTTTACTTC.